These 7 T cell receptor beta chains were sequenced from one sample in a study of beta chain features in type 1 diabetes. What was sequenced were expressed TCRB transcripts, since all of the isolated RNA had been reverse transcribed. The table came from immunoSEQ multiplex PCR; TCRdb's copy has only in-frame clones and leaves some out. The sample shows some 250,000 clones, around a quarter of them seen only once. The sample comprised central memory CD4+ T cells from blood. Receptors were obtained from a man aged 25 to 45 in good health.

The chain is built from TRBV15 and TRBJ2-7; TRBD2 aligns across 11 bases. The CDR3 runs 16 residues. Germline trimming cut 1 base from V and 4 bases from J; bases unmatched to any gene: 6. Looked up from germline, CDR1 is LNHNV and CDR2 is YYDKDF (reference sequence). CDR3 sequence reads: CATSRGPGTSGYEQYF. The CDR3 nucleotides are TGTGCCACCAGCAGAGGTCCTGGGACTAGCGGTTACGAGCAGTACTTC.

This clone was counted between two and nine times. The CDR3 nucleotides are TGTGCCAGCAGCTGGGGTGGTAGCTCCTACGAGCAGTACTTC. It codes for CASSWGGSSYEQYF. The rearrangement joins TRBV13 to TRBJ2-7; D remains ambiguous. Per germline, CDR1 PRHDT and CDR2 FYEKMQ (reference sequence). The V gene lost 4 bases and the J gene lost 0 bases, with 10 bases spanning the gap. The CDR3 spans 14 residues.

About this clone: A much more abundant neighbour one base away suggests this may be a read error. The rearrangement uses TRBV30 and TRBJ2-6, with D tentatively TRBD1 or TRBD2 (6 bases each). The germline CDR1 and CDR2 sequences are GTSNPN and SVGIG (reference sequence). The CDR3 length is 15 residues. The CDR3 sequence is CAGRSLGQGANVLTF. CDR3 DNA: TGTGCCGGGAGGAGCCTTGGACAGGGGGCCAACGTCCTGACTTTC.

This chain uses TRBV27 with TRBJ2-1; 11 bases match TRBD1. The J segment lost 6 bases and the V segment lost 4 bases, leaving 8 bases of the junction unmatched. From germline, CDR1 is MNHEY and CDR2 SMNVEV (reference sequence). The CDR3 covers 16 residues. The CDR3 region is CASSYLGQGASNEQFF. The CDR3 DNA follows: TGTGCCAGCAGTTACCTTGGACAGGGGGCGTCCAATGAGCAGTTCTTC.

The rearrangement uses TRBV7-9 and TRBJ2-5; 10 nucleotides align to TRBD2. Germline V CDR1 and CDR2: SEHNR, FQNEAQ (reference sequence). The CDR3 spans 17 residues. The V segment lost 4 bases and the J segment 1 base; nucleotides outside the gene matches: 9. The CDR3 sequence is CASSSGWSGRGQETQYF. CDR3 DNA sequence: TGTGCCAGCAGCTCCGGGTGGAGCGGGAGGGGCCAAGAGACCCAGTACTTC.

The genes are TRBV6-4 and TRBJ2-6; tentative D call: TRBD1 (5 bases). The CDR3 is made up of 17 amino acids. Trimming left V 3 bases short and J 0 bases short, with 12 bases between. The V gene's germline CDR1 is MRHNA and CDR2 SNTAGT. The CDR3 spells CASSENRQLSGANVLTF. CDR3 coding DNA: TGTGCCAGCAGTGAAAACCGACAGCTCTCTGGGGCCAACGTCCTGACTTTC.

There are a few counts of this clone. This chain's CDR3 is CSVEEGGEQFF. The CDR3 DNA reads TGCAGCGTTGAAGAGGGAGGTGAGCAGTTCTTC. The rearrangement links TRBV29-1 to TRBJ2-1, with a weak D call TRBD2 (6 bases). The CDR3 has 11 amino acids. V was clipped by 0 bases and J by 9 bases, with 6 bases between them. CDR1 and CDR2 from the germline V gene are SQVTM and ANQGSEA.